This TCR beta chain was captured by sequencing in a study of molecular identifiers for immune sequencing clone quantification. Points from the study as a whole: Under 1% of molecules in naive cells, but over 98% of effector molecules, belonged to clones above 20 RNA copies. A single cell's spiked Jurkat TCR RNA was reportedly detectable among 900,000 to 1,000,000 naive cells.

The table lists this clonotype with a few counts. Its antigen remains unknown. MiXCR was run by TCRdb on the PCR reads, yielding one entry per CDR3 protein. Among approximately 680,000 distinct CDR3 sequences listed, 25% were seen once. The CDR3 loop spans 15 amino acids. The V gene lost 5 bases and the J gene lost 8 bases, with 19 bases spanning the gap. Germline V lookup: CDR1 MNHEY, CDR2 SMNVEV (reference sequence). The sequence was collected from a human donor in good health. Some libraries in this study had Jurkat cell RNA spiked in. Sequencing was performed on naive CD8+ T cells from blood, with Jurkat cell RNA spiked in. Described subset: FACS-sorted CD8+CD4-CCR7+CD45RA+ naive T cells. The rearrangement links TRBV27 to TRBJ2-1; D not resolved. The CDR3 is CASSVMYPPTDEQFF. CDR3 nucleotides: TGTGCCAGCAGTGTCATGTACCCTCCTACCGATGAGCAGTTCTTC.